The 4 T cell receptor beta chains listed next were all sequenced from one sample in a study of radiotherapy plus CTLA-4 blockade in lung cancer. Only in-frame clones appear in the TCRdb table, and some are missing; sequencing was by immunoSEQ multiplex PCR. The sample consists of some 45,000 clones, 76% of them appearing once. Sequencing used peripheral blood, obtained from a patient treated with radiotherapy plus ipilimumab. The receptors shown here come from a human donor with non-small cell lung cancer who had stable disease on radiotherapy plus ipilimumab.

The DNA of the CDR3 is TGTGCCAGCAGCGTAGGGCTTGCTTTGACTACTTTTCAAGAGACCCAGTACTTC. Its translation: CASSVGLALTTFQETQYF. The chain recombines TRBV9 with TRBJ2-5, with D maybe TRBD2 (5 bases). Germline V gene lookup returns CDR1 SGDLS and CDR2 YYNGEE. The CDR3 extends over 18 amino acids. Trimming pared 0 bases from V and 2 bases from J, leaving 20 bases between.

The rearrangement uses TRBV5-6 and TRBJ2-5; D is uncertain. Trimming stripped 4 bases from V and 3 bases from J, with 13 bases between. CDR3 length: 14 amino acids. Per the germline V gene, CDR1 is SGHDT and CDR2 is YYEEEE. This chain's CDR3 is CASSPVFSKETQYF. The CDR3 nucleotides are TGTGCCAGCAGCCCTGTCTTCAGCAAAGAGACCCAGTACTTC.

Ten or more counts support this clone. The chain carries TRBV27 and TRBJ1-1; D uncertain. CDR3 length: 12 amino acids. The germline V gene has CDR1 MNHEY and CDR2 SMNVEV (reference sequence). Trimming took 9 bases from V and 6 from J, leaving 14 bases between them. The CDR3 here is CASFAGFAEAFF. CDR3 in DNA: TGTGCCAGTTTCGCGGGGTTTGCTGAAGCTTTCTTT.

CDR3 region: CASSIQGLAYGYTF. CDR3 bases: TGTGCCAGTAGTATTCAGGGACTGGCCTATGGCTACACCTTC. V and J are TRBV19 and TRBJ1-2, with a weak D call TRBD1 (5 bases). V lost 3 bases to trimming and J lost 4 bases, with 12 bases between them. Per germline, CDR1 LNHDA and CDR2 SQIVND (reference sequence). There are 14 residues in the CDR3.